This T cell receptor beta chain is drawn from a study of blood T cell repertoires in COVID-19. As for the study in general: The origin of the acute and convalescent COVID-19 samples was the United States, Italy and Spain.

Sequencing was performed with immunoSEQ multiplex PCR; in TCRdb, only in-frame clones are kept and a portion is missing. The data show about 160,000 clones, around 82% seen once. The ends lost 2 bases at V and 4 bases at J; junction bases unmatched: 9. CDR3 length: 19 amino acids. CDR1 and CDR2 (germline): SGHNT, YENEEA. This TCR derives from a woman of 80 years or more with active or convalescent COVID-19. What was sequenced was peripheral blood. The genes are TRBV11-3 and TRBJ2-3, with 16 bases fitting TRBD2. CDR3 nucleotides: TGTGCCAGCAGCTTAAGAAGAGGGACTAGCGGGAGGGTGGCAGATACGCAGTATTTT. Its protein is CASSLRRGTSGRVADTQYF.